These 11 T cell receptor beta chains were sequenced from one sample in a study of response to subunit inactivated influenza vaccine. TCRdb used MiXCR to reprocess the RT-PCR reads, holding one entry per CDR3 protein. The sample has approximately 570,000 distinct CDR3 sequences, 6% to 9% seen once; the top ten hold 10% to 15%. The sequenced sample was PBMCs from blood, obtained less than 30 months after vaccination. Receptors were obtained from a man aged 45-69 years who received an inactivated influenza vaccine.

This clonotype was seen more than once but under ten times. This sequence joins TRBV10-3 and TRBJ2-6; D perhaps matches TRBD1 (6 bases). Looked up from germline, CDR1 is ENHRY and CDR2 is SYGVKD. The V and J ends lost 0 bases and 1 base respectively, with 10 bases between them. The CDR3 has 17 residues. CDR3 in DNA: TGTGCCATCAGTGAGTCGACAGGCCCGTCTGGGGCCAACGTCCTGACTTTC. Amino acids: CAISESTGPSGANVLTF.

This clonotype showed up many times. V gene TRBV5-1 combines with J gene TRBJ1-2, with 10 positions matching TRBD1. The CDR3 spans 16 residues. The junction had 10 bases not matched to a gene; V was cut back by 4 bases and J by 4 bases. CDR1 is SGHRS and CDR2 is YFSETQ in the germline V gene. The chain's CDR3 is CASSPSGTGATYGYTF. The CDR3 nucleotides are TGCGCCAGCAGCCCCTCGGGGACAGGGGCAACCTATGGCTACACCTTC.

The chain couples TRBV12-3 or TRBV12-4 to TRBJ1-2; D is perhaps TRBD1 (6 bases). The CDR3 is 16 residues long. Trimming took off 0 bases at V and 7 bases at J, with 18 bases between the two ends. For the CDR3, the DNA is TGTGCCAGCAGTTTAGCTGGAATAGGGGGAGAAGGTGGCTACACCTTC. Translation gives CASSLAGIGGEGGYTF.

The chain couples TRBV5-1 to TRBJ1-1; D may be TRBD1 (6 bases). V gave up 4 bases and J gave up 1 base, with 14 bases separating them. Germline CDR1 reads SGHRS; CDR2 reads YFSETQ. CDR3 length equals 15 residues. CDR3 sequence (DNA): TGCGCCAGCAGCCCTGGGGGGGCGCGGAACACTGAAGCTTTCTTT. Its translation is CASSPGGARNTEAFF.

This clonotype came up a few times. CDR3 coding DNA: TGTGCCAGCAGCGTAGCGGCTAGCGCTAAGAACACCGGGGAGCTGTTTTTT. Translated, it gives CASSVAASAKNTGELFF. The chain is built from TRBV9 and TRBJ2-2, with D possibly TRBD2 on 6 matching bases. The germline V gene encodes CDR1 SGDLS and CDR2 YYNGEE. This CDR3 contains 17 residues. Trimming took 0 bases from V and 1 from J, leaving 13 bases between them.

This clonotype was counted ten times or more. This chain joins TRBV20-1 and TRBJ2-1, with TRBD2 identical over 8 bases. The germline CDR1 and CDR2 sequences are DFQATT and SNEGSKA (reference sequence). The CDR3 loop spans 14 amino acids. The J segment lost 7 bases and the V segment lost 3 bases, leaving 8 bases of the junction unmatched. The CDR3 loop is CSASYGLASNEQFF. The CDR3 nucleotides read TGCAGTGCTAGTTATGGACTAGCTAGTAATGAGCAGTTCTTC.

This clonotype was counted only a few times. The chain recombines TRBV25-1 with TRBJ2-5, with D perhaps TRBD1 or TRBD2 (5 bases each). The germline V and J ends were trimmed by 6 bases and 4 bases, with 15 bases remaining between them. Germline CDR1 and CDR2: MGHDK and SYGVNS. The CDR3 loop spans 14 amino acids. In DNA form, the CDR3 reads TGTGCCAGCAGGATCTGGGACCCCCCAGAGACCCAGTACTTC. This codes for CASRIWDPPETQYF.

About this clonotype itself: At one of its ends the junction is not consistent with the germline gene, which may arise from a read error. This chain connects TRBV20-1 to TRBJ2-7; D is tentatively TRBD1 or TRBD2 (6 bases each). Germline CDR1 and CDR2: DFQATT and SNEGSKA (reference sequence). The CDR3 spans 15 residues. The CDR3 nucleotides are TGCTGTGCTAGAGATGGTTGGGGGGCGATTTACGAGCAGTACTTC. This translates into CCARDGWGAIYEQYF.

This clonotype showed up just a few times. The chain couples TRBV5-1 to TRBJ1-4, with a possible D match to TRBD1 (5 bases). The CDR3 is 18 amino acids. Trimming cost V 4 bases and J 6 bases, with 25 bases left between them. Germline CDR1 reads SGHRS; CDR2 reads YFSETQ. The DNA for the CDR3 is TGCGCCAGCAGCCCCGCTGAGGTCCGACAGCGCGGGCATGAAAAACTGTTTTTT. This sequence encodes CASSPAEVRQRGHEKLFF.

In its sample, this clonotype was seen many times. One end of the junction varies from germline; a read error may be responsible. The chain combines TRBV7-7 with TRBJ2-3; D unresolved. This CDR3 comprises 13 residues. Germline CDR1 and CDR2: SSHAT and FNYEAQ (reference sequence). CDR3 in DNA: TGTGCTAGCAGCGCCGACTTAGGAGATACGCAGTATTTT. Amino acid sequence: CASSADLGDTQYF.

At least ten counts were recorded for this clonotype. The rearrangement joins TRBV6-2 or TRBV6-3 to TRBJ2-1; TRBD2 might be the D (5 bases). V was trimmed by 3 bases and J by 9 bases, leaving 6 bases between them. The CDR3 spans 11 residues. CDR1 is MNHEY and CDR2 is SVGEGT in the germline V gene. CDR3 DNA: TGTGCCAGCAGTTATACTAGTGAGCAGTTCTTC. Its protein product is CASSYTSEQFF.